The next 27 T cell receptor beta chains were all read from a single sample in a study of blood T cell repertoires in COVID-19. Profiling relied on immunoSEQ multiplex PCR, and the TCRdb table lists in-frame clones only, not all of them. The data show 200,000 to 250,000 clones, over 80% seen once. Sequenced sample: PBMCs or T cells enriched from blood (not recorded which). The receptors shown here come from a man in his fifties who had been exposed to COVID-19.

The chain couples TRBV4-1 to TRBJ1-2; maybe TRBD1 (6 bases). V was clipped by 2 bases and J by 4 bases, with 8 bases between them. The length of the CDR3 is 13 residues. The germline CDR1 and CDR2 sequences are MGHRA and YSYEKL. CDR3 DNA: TGCGCCAGCAGCCAATTACAGGGCTATGGCTACACCTTC. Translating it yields CASSQLQGYGYTF.

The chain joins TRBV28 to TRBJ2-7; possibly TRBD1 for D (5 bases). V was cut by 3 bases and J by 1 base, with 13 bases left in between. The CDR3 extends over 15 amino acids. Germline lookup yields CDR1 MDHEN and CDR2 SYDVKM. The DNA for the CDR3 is TGTGCCAGCAGTTTCCCCCAGGGTACGTCCTACGAGCAGTACTTC. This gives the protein CASSFPQGTSYEQYF.

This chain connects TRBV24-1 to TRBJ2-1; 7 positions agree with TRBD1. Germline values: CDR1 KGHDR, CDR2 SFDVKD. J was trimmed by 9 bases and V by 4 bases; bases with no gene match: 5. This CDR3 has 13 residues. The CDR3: CATSDLTGLEQFF. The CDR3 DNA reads TGTGCCACCAGTGACTTGACAGGGCTTGAGCAGTTCTTC.

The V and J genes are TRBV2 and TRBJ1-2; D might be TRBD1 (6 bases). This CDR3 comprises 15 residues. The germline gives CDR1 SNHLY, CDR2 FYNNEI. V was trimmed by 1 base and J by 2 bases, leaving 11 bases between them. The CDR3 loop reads CASSEVRGANYGYTF. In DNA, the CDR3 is TGTGCCAGCAGTGAAGTCAGGGGAGCGAACTATGGCTACACCTTC.

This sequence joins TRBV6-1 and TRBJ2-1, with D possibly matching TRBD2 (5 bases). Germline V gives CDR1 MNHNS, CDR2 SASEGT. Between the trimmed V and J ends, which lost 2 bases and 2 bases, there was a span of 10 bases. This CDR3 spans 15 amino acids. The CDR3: CASSERGVAYNEQFF. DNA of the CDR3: TGTGCCAGCAGTGAACGGGGTGTCGCCTACAATGAGCAGTTCTTC.

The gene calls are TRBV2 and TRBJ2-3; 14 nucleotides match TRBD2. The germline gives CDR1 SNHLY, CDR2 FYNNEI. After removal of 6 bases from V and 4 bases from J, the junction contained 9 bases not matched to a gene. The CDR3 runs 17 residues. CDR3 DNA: TGTGCCAGCAGACCGGGACTAGCGGGGGTCGGGTCAGATACGCAGTATTTT. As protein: CASRPGLAGVGSDTQYF.

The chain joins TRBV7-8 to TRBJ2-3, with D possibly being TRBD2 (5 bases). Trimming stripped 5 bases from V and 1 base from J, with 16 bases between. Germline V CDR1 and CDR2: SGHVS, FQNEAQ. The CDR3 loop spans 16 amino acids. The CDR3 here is CASSPRGFQGTDTQYF. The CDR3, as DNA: TGTGCCAGCAGCCCCCGCGGGTTTCAGGGCACAGATACGCAGTATTTT.

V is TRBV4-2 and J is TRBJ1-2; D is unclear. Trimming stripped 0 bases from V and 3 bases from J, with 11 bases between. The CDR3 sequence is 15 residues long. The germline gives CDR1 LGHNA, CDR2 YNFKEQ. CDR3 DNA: TGTGCCAGCAGCCAAGATTGGGGAGGACACTATGGCTACACCTTC. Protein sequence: CASSQDWGGHYGYTF.

The CDR3 spells CASSLTDYSNQPQHF. The CDR3 DNA reads as TGCGCCAGCAGCTTAACAGACTATAGCAATCAGCCCCAGCATTTT. This rearrangement joins TRBV5-1 to TRBJ1-5; unclear D gene. CDR1 is SGHRS and CDR2 is YFSETQ in the germline V gene. CDR3 size: 15 residues. V gave up 2 bases and J gave up 0 bases, with 9 bases separating them.

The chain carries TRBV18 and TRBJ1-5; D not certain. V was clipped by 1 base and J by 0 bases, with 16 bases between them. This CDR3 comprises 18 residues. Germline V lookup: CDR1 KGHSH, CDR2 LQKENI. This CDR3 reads CASSPRKFGETSNQPQHF. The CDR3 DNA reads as TGTGCCAGCTCACCACGAAAGTTTGGAGAAACTAGCAATCAGCCCCAGCATTTT.

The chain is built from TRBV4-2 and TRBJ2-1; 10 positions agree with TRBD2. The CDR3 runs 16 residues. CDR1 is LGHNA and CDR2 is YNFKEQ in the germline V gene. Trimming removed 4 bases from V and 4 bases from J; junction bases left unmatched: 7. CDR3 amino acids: CASSLETSGTYNEQFF. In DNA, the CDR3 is TGTGCCAGCAGCCTAGAAACTAGCGGGACATACAATGAGCAGTTCTTC.

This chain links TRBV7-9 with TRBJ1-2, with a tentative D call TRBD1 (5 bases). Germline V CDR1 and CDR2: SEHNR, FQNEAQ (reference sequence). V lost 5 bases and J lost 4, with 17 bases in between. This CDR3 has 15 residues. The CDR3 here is CASSQRMDKSYGYTF. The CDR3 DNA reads TGTGCCAGCAGCCAACGAATGGACAAGAGCTATGGCTACACCTTC.

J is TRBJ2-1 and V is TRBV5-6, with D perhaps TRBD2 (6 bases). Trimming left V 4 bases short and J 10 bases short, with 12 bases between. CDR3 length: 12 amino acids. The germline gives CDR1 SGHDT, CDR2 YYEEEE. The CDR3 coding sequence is TGTGCCAGCAGCCGGGACCGGGAGGAGCAGTTCTTC. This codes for CASSRDREEQFF.

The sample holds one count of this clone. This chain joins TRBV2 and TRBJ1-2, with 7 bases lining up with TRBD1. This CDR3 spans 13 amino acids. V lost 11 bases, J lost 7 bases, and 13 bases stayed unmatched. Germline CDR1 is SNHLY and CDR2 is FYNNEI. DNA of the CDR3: TGTGCCGGAATGATAAACAGGGGTATTGGCTACACCTTC. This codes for CAGMINRGIGYTF.

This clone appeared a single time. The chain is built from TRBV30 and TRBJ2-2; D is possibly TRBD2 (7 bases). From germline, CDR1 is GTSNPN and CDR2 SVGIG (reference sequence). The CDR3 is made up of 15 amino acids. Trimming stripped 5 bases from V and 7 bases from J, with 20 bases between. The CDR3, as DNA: TGTGCCTGGTGGGGGGGGCCACCTTTCGGCGGGGAGCTGTTTTTT. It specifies CAWWGGPPFGGELFF.

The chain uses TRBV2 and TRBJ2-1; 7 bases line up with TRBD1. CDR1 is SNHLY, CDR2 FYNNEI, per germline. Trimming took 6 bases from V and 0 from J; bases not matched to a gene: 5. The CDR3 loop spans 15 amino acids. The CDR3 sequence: CASRKQGISYNEQFF. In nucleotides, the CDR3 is TGTGCCAGCAGGAAACAGGGGATCTCCTACAATGAGCAGTTCTTC.

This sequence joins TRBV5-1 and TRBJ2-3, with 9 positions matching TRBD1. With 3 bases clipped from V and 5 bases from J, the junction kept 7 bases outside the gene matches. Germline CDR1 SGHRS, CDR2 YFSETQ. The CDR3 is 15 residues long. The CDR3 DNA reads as TGCGCCAGCAGCTCCGCCGGACAGGGGTTAGATACGCAGTATTTT. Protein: CASSSAGQGLDTQYF.

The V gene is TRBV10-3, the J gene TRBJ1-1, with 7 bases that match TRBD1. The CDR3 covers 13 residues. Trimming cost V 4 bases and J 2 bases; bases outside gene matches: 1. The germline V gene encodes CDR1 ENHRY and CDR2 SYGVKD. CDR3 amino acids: CAISGQGNTEAFF. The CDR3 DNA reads TGTGCCATCAGTGGACAGGGTAACACTGAAGCTTTCTTT.

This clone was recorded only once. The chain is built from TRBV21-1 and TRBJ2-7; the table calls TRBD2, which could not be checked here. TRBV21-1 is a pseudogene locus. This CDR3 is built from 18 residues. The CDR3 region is CASSKRGTSGRAAYEQYV. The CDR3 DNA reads TGTGCCAGCAGCAAACGGGGGACTAGCGGGAGGGCCGCCTACGAGCAGTACGTC.

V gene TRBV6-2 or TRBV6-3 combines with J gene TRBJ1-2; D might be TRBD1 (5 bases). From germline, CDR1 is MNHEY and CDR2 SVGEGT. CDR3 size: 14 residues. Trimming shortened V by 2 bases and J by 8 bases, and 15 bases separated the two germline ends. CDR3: CASSYAGPTFGYTF. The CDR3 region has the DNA TGTGCCAGCAGTTACGCAGGGCCAACGTTCGGCTACACCTTC.

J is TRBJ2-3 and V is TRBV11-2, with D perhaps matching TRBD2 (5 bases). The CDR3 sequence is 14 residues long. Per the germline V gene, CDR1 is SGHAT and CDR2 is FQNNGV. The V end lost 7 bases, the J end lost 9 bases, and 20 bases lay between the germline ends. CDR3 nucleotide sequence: TGTGCCAGCACCCCTAACGGGATGTTAGGAACGCAGTATTTT. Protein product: CASTPNGMLGTQYF.

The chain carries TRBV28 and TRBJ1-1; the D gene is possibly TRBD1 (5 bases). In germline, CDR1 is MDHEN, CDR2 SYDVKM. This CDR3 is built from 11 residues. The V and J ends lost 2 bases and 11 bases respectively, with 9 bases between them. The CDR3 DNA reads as TGTGCCAGCAGTTTAAGCAGGGTGGCTTTCTTT. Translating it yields CASSLSRVAFF.

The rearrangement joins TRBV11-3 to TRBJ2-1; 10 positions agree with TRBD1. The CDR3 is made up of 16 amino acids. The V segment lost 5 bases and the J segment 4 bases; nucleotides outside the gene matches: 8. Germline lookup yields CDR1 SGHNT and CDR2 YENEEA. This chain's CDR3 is CASSASGTGVYNEQFF. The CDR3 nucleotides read TGTGCCAGCAGCGCCTCCGGGACAGGGGTGTACAATGAGCAGTTCTTC. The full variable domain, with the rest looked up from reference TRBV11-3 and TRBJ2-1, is EAGVVQSPRYKIIEKKQPVAFWCNPISGHNTLYWYLQNLGQGPELLIRYENEEAVDDSQLPKDRFSAERLKGVDSTLKIQPAELGDSAVYLCASSASGTGVYNEQFFGPGTRLTVL.

The CDR3 is CASSLARTDEAFF. The CDR3 coding sequence is TGTGCCAGCAGCTTGGCCAGGACAGATGAAGCTTTCTTT. V is TRBV5-4 and J is TRBJ1-1, with a possible D match to TRBD1 (6 bases). The CDR3 spans 13 residues. V shed 0 bases and J shed 7 bases, with 10 bases lying between them. Germline V gene data show CDR1 as SGHNT and CDR2 as YYREEE (reference sequence).

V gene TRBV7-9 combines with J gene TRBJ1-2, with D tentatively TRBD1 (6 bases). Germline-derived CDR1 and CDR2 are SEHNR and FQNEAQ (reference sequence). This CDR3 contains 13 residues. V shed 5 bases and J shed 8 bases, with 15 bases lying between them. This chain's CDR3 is CASSQRTEDGYTF. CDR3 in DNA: TGTGCCAGCAGCCAACGGACAGAGGACGGCTACACCTTC.

The DNA for the CDR3 is TGTGCCAGCTCATCAACAGGGCTGGGGGACACTGAAGCTTTCTTT. Translation: CASSSTGLGDTEAFF. The chain recombines TRBV18 with TRBJ1-1, with D possibly being TRBD1 (6 bases). CDR3 length equals 15 residues. Germline CDR1 is KGHSH and CDR2 is LQKENI. V was cut by 5 bases and J by 3 bases, with 16 bases left in between. The full variable domain, its missing parts supplied by reference TRBV18 and TRBJ1-1, is NAGVMQNPRHLVRRRGQEARLRCSPMKGHSHVYWYRQLPEEGLKFMVYLQKENIIDESGMPKERFSAEFPKEGPSILRIQQVVRGDSAAYFCASSSTGLGDTEAFFGQGTRLTVV.

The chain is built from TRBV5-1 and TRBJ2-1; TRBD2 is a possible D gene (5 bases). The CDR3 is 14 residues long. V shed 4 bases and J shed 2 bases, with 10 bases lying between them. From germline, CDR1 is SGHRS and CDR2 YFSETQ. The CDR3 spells CASSPGITYNEQFF. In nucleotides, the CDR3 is TGCGCCAGCAGCCCGGGGATCACCTACAATGAGCAGTTCTTC.